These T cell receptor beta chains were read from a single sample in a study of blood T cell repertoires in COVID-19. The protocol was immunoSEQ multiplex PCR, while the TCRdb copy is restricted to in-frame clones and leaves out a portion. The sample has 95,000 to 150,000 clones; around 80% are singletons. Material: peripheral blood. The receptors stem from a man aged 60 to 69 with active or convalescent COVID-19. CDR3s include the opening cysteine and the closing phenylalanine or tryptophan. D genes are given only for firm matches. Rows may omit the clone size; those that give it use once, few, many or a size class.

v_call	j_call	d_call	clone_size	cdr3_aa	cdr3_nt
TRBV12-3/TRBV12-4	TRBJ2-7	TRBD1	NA	CASSLQGASEQYF	TGTGCCAGCAGTTTACAGGGGGCGAGTGAGCAGTACTTC
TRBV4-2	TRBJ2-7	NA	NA	CASSQAKERSYEQYF	TGTGCCAGCAGCCAAGCCAAGGAGCGGTCCTACGAGCAGTACTTC
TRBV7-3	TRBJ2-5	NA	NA	CASSSTREETQYF	TGTGCCAGCAGCTCGACGCGGGAAGAGACCCAGTACTTC
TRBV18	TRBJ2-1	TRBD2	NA	CASSPSGRMYEQFF	TGTGCCAGCTCACCTAGCGGGAGAATGTATGAGCAGTTCTTC
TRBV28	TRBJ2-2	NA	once	CASSRQSAVPTGELFF	TGTGCCAGCAGTCGGCAGTCGGCGGTTCCCACCGGGGAGCTGTTTTTT
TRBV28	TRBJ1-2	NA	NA	CASSPGQSYGYTF	TGTGCCAGCAGCCCCGGACAGAGTTACGGCTACACCTTC
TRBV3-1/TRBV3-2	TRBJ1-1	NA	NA	CASSQDRALGAFF	TGTGCCAGCAGCCAAGACAGGGCGCTGGGGGCTTTCTTT
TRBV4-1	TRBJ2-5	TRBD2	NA	CASSPTPITSGRGRETQYF	TGCGCCAGCAGCCCCACTCCAATAACGAGCGGGAGGGGAAGAGAGACCCAGTACTTC
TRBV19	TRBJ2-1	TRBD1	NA	CASSSQGARGNEQFF	TGTGCCAGTAGTTCACAGGGGGCGCGAGGCAATGAGCAGTTCTTC
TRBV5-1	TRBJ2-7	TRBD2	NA	CASSWTSGDLYEQYF	TGCGCCAGCAGCTGGACTAGCGGGGACCTCTACGAGCAGTACTTC
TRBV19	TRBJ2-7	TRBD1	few	CASRKQGNSYEQYF	TGTGCCAGCAGGAAACAGGGGAACTCCTACGAGCAGTACTTC
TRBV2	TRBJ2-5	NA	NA	CASGKLDRRETQYF	TGTGCCAGCGGGAAACTGGACAGAAGGGAGACCCAGTACTTC
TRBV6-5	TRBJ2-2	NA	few	CASSWLLRGNTGELFF	TGTGCCAGCAGTTGGTTACTCAGGGGAAACACCGGGGAGCTGTTTTTT
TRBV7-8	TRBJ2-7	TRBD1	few	CASTLRQGVPYEQYF	TGTGCCAGCACCTTGAGGCAGGGGGTCCCCTACGAGCAGTACTTC
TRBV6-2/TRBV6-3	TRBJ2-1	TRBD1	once	CASSGQGDEQFF	TGTGCCAGCAGCGGACAGGGCGATGAGCAGTTCTTC
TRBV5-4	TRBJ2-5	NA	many	CASSLAPGRGQETQYF	TGTGCCAGCAGCTTGGCCCCGGGTAGGGGGCAAGAGACCCAGTACTTC